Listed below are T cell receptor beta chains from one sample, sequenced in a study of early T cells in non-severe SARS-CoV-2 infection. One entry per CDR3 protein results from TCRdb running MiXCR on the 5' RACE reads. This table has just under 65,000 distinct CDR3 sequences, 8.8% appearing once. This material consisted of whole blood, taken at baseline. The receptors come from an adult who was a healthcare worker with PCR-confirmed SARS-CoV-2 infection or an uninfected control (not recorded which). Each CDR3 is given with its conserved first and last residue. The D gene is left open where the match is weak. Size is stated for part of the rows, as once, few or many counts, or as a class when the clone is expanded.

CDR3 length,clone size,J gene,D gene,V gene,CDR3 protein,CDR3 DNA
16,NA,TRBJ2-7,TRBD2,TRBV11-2,CASSLRGGYFSYEQYF,TGTGCCAGCAGCTTACGCGGGGGATACTTCTCCTACGAGCAGTACTTC
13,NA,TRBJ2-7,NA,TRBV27,CASKRTTTYEQYF,TGTGCCAGCAAGAGGACTACCACCTACGAGCAGTACTTC
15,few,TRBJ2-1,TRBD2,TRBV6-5,CASSGLAGGENEQFF,TGTGCCAGCAGTGGCTTAGCGGGAGGGGAGAATGAGCAGTTCTTC
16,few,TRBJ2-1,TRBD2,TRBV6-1,CASSGVGTRAYNEQFF,TGTGCCAGCAGTGGGGTAGGGACTAGGGCATACAATGAGCAGTTCTTC
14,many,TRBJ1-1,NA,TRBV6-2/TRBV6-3,CASSPIRENTEAFF,TGTGCCAGCAGTCCCATCAGAGAGAACACTGAAGCTTTCTTT
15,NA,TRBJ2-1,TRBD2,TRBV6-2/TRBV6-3,CASSDLAVLYNEQFF,TGTGCCAGCAGTGACCTAGCGGTGCTCTACAATGAGCAGTTCTTC
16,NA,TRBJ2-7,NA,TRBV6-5,CASSYSVGARAYEQYF,TGTGCCAGCAGTTACTCGGTTGGGGCGCGAGCCTACGAGCAGTACTTC
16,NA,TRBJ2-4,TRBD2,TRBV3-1,CASSHLPSGRGNIQYF,TGTGCCAGCAGCCACTTACCTAGCGGGAGAGGGAACATTCAGTACTTC
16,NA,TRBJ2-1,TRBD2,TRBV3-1,CAISQPSGASYNEQFF,TGTGCCATCAGCCAACCTAGCGGAGCCTCCTACAATGAGCAGTTCTTC
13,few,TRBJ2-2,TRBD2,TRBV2,CASSGEGTGELFF,TGTGCCAGCAGTGGGGAGGGGACCGGGGAGCTGTTTTTT